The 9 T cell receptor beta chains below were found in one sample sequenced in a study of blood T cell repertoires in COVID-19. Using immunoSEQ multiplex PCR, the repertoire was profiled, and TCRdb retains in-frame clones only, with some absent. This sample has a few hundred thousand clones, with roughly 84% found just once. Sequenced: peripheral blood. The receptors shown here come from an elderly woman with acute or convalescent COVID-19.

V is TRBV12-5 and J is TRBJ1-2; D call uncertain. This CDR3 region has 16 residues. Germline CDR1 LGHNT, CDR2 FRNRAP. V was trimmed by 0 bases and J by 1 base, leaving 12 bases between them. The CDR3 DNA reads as TGTGCTAGTGGTTTGGTTGACCCGGGATTTAACTATGGCTACACCTTC. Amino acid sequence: CASGLVDPGFNYGYTF.

The CDR3 DNA is TGCGCCAGCAGCCAGGGACAGGGGTGGCCAGATACGCAGTATTTT. Translation gives CASSQGQGWPDTQYF. V gene TRBV4-1 combines with J gene TRBJ2-3; 10 bases are shared with TRBD1. Looked up from germline, CDR1 is MGHRA and CDR2 is YSYEKL. The CDR3 has 15 residues. Unmatched junction bases numbered 4, after V lost 3 bases and J lost 4 bases.

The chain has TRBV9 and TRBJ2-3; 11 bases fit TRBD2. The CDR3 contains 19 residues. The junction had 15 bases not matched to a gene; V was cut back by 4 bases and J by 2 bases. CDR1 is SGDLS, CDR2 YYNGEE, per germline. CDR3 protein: CASSPTLTSGRRHTDTQYF. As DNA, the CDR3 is TGTGCCAGCAGCCCTACCCTTACTAGCGGGAGACGCCACACAGATACGCAGTATTTT.

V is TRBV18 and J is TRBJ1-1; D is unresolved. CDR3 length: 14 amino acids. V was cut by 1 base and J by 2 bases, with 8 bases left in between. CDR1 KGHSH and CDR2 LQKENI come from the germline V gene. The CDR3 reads CASSPQEFNTEAFF. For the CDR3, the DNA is TGTGCCAGCTCACCACAGGAGTTCAACACTGAAGCTTTCTTT. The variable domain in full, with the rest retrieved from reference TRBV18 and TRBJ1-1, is NAGVMQNPRHLVRRRGQEARLRCSPMKGHSHVYWYRQLPEEGLKFMVYLQKENIIDESGMPKERFSAEFPKEGPSILRIQQVVRGDSAAYFCASSPQEFNTEAFFGQGTRLTVV.

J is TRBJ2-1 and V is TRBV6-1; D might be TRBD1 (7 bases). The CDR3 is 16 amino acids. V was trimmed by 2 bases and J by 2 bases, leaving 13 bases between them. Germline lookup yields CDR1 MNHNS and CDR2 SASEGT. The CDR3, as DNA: TGTGCCAGCAGTGAAAACGGGGGACAGACCTACAATGAGCAGTTCTTC. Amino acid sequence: CASSENGGQTYNEQFF.

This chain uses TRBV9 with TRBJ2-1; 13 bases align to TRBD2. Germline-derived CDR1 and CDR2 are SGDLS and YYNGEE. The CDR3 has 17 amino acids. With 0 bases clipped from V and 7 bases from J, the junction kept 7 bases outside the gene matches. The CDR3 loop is CASSVAGLAGVWNEQFF. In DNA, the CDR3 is TGTGCCAGCAGCGTAGCCGGACTAGCGGGGGTGTGGAATGAGCAGTTCTTC.

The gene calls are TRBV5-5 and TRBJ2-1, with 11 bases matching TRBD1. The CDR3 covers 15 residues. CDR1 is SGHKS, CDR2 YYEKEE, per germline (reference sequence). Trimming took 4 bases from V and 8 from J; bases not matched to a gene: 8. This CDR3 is CASSGGTGGYHEQFF. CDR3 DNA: TGTGCCAGCAGCGGCGGGACAGGGGGTTACCATGAGCAGTTCTTC.

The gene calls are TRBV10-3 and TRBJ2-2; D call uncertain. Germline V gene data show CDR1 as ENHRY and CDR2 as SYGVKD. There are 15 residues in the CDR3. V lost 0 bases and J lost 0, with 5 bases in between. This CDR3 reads CAISESAANTGELFF. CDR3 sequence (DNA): TGTGCCATCAGTGAGTCAGCCGCGAACACCGGGGAGCTGTTTTTT.

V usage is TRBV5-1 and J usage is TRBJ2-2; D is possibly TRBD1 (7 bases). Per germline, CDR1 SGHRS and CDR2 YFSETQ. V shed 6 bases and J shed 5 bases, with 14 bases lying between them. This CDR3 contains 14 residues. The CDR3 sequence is CASMRDSLTGELFF. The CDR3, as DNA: TGCGCCAGCATGCGGGACAGCTTAACCGGGGAGCTGTTTTTT.